A selection of T cell receptor beta chains follows, all from one sample in a study of blood T cell repertoires in COVID-19. Sequencing was performed with immunoSEQ multiplex PCR; in TCRdb, only in-frame clones are kept and a portion is missing. The sample consists of 110,000 to 150,000 clones, 79% of them appearing once. Material for sequencing was peripheral blood. The source is a man in his sixties with acute or convalescent COVID-19. The CDR3 runs from the conserved cysteine through the conserved F or W. Fields, in order: D gene, J gene, clone size, V gene, CDR3 protein, CDR3 DNA. D genes are given only for firm matches. Rows may omit the clone size; those that give it use once, few, many or a size class.

d_call: .
j_call: TRBJ1-2
clone_size: few
v_call: TRBV6-1
cdr3_aa: CASSEAGEVYYGYTF
cdr3_nt: TGTGCCAGCAGTGAAGCCGGGGAAGTGTACTATGGCTACACCTTC

d_call: .
j_call: TRBJ2-5
clone_size: .
v_call: TRBV9
cdr3_aa: CASSVEPGGSQETQYF
cdr3_nt: TGTGCCAGCAGCGTAGAACCCGGGGGATCTCAAGAGACCCAGTACTTC

d_call: TRBD1
j_call: TRBJ2-5
clone_size: many
v_call: TRBV28
cdr3_aa: CASSTLGQSETQYF
cdr3_nt: TGTGCCAGCAGTACCTTGGGACAGTCAGAGACCCAGTACTTC

d_call: TRBD1
j_call: TRBJ1-5
clone_size: .
v_call: TRBV7-2
cdr3_aa: CASSSKNPGQGYQPQHF
cdr3_nt: TGTGCCAGCAGCTCAAAAAACCCGGGACAGGGGTATCAGCCCCAGCATTTT

d_call: .
j_call: TRBJ1-6
clone_size: .
v_call: TRBV6-1
cdr3_aa: CASSEGVSPLHF
cdr3_nt: TGTGCCAGCAGTGAAGGCGTTTCACCCCTCCACTTT

d_call: TRBD2
j_call: TRBJ2-7
clone_size: .
v_call: TRBV7-9
cdr3_aa: CASSLDLQRESKYF
cdr3_nt: TGTGCCAGCAGCTTAGATCTCCAGCGGGAGTCTAAGTACTTC

d_call: TRBD1
j_call: TRBJ1-5
clone_size: .
v_call: TRBV19
cdr3_aa: CASSLGQGEGQPQHF
cdr3_nt: TGTGCCAGTAGTTTGGGACAGGGGGAGGGCCAGCCCCAGCATTTT

d_call: .
j_call: TRBJ1-2
clone_size: .
v_call: TRBV3-1/TRBV3-2
cdr3_aa: CASSQREASGQGYTF
cdr3_nt: TGTGCCAGCAGCCAACGGGAGGCCTCCGGGCAAGGCTACACCTTC

d_call: .
j_call: TRBJ2-5
clone_size: .
v_call: TRBV11-2
cdr3_aa: CASNPTGGTSAETQYF
cdr3_nt: TGTGCCAGCAACCCTACTGGGGGGACCTCCGCTGAGACCCAGTACTTC

d_call: .
j_call: TRBJ1-6
clone_size: .
v_call: TRBV5-6
cdr3_aa: CASTRDSGSPLHF
cdr3_nt: TGTGCCAGTACCCGGGATTCAGGTTCACCCCTCCACTTT

d_call: .
j_call: TRBJ1-3
clone_size: .
v_call: TRBV7-2
cdr3_aa: CASSLSLASGNTIYF
cdr3_nt: TGTGCCAGCAGCTTATCTTTGGCTAGTGGAAACACCATATATTTT

d_call: .
j_call: TRBJ1-5
clone_size: .
v_call: TRBV6-6
cdr3_aa: CASSYVQSLNQPQHF
cdr3_nt: TGTGCCAGCAGTTACGTACAGAGCCTCAATCAGCCCCAGCATTTT

d_call: .
j_call: TRBJ1-5
clone_size: .
v_call: TRBV15
cdr3_aa: CATSRESADQPQHF
cdr3_nt: TGTGCCACCAGCAGAGAGTCGGCGGATCAGCCCCAGCATTTT

d_call: TRBD2
j_call: TRBJ2-1
clone_size: .
v_call: TRBV11-2
cdr3_aa: CASSPRLAGGPYNEQFF
cdr3_nt: TGTGCCAGCAGCCCCCGACTAGCGGGAGGCCCCTACAATGAGCAGTTCTTC

d_call: .
j_call: TRBJ2-7
clone_size: .
v_call: TRBV27
cdr3_aa: CASSSWDSVSYEQYF
cdr3_nt: TGTGCCAGCAGTTCGTGGGACTCCGTATCCTACGAGCAGTACTTC

d_call: .
j_call: TRBJ1-4
clone_size: .
v_call: TRBV11-2
cdr3_aa: CASSLGVTSSTNEKLFF
cdr3_nt: TGTGCCAGCAGCTTAGGAGTCACCTCCTCAACTAATGAAAAACTGTTTTTT

d_call: TRBD1
j_call: TRBJ1-2
clone_size: once
v_call: TRBV9
cdr3_aa: CASSVGTGTSYGYTF
cdr3_nt: TGTGCCAGCAGCGTGGGGACAGGGACTAGCTATGGCTACACCTTC

d_call: TRBD1
j_call: TRBJ2-7
clone_size: .
v_call: TRBV27
cdr3_aa: CASRRTGSYEQYF
cdr3_nt: TGTGCCAGCAGGCGGACAGGGAGCTACGAGCAGTACTTC

d_call: .
j_call: TRBJ2-1
clone_size: .
v_call: TRBV30
cdr3_aa: CAWSWVDNSYNEQFF
cdr3_nt: TGTGCCTGGAGTTGGGTGGACAACTCCTACAATGAGCAGTTCTTC

d_call: .
j_call: TRBJ1-2
clone_size: .
v_call: TRBV3-1/TRBV3-2
cdr3_aa: CASSLRNGYTF
cdr3_nt: TGTGCCAGCAGCCTCAGGAATGGCTACACCTTC

d_call: TRBD1
j_call: TRBJ1-3
clone_size: .
v_call: TRBV4-3
cdr3_aa: CASSQGQGFTGNTIYF
cdr3_nt: TGCGCCAGCAGCCAGGGACAGGGCTTTACTGGAAACACCATATATTTT

d_call: TRBD1
j_call: TRBJ1-5
clone_size: .
v_call: TRBV19
cdr3_aa: CASSPLGTGDNQPQHF
cdr3_nt: TGTGCCAGTAGTCCCCTTGGGACAGGAGATAATCAGCCCCAGCATTTT

d_call: TRBD1
j_call: TRBJ1-2
clone_size: .
v_call: TRBV18
cdr3_aa: CASSPRGQGSYGYTF
cdr3_nt: TGTGCCAGCTCCCCGCGGGGACAGGGGAGCTATGGCTACACCTTC

d_call: .
j_call: TRBJ1-1
clone_size: .
v_call: TRBV5-1
cdr3_aa: CASSLSGQNMNTEAFF
cdr3_nt: TGCGCCAGCAGCTTGTCGGGTCAGAATATGAACACTGAAGCTTTCTTT

d_call: TRBD1
j_call: TRBJ1-2
clone_size: .
v_call: TRBV28
cdr3_aa: CASSLTGGVYGYTF
cdr3_nt: TGTGCCAGCAGTTTGACAGGGGGTGTTTATGGCTACACCTTC

d_call: .
j_call: TRBJ2-7
clone_size: .
v_call: TRBV5-5
cdr3_aa: CASSTQPSFSSYEQYF
cdr3_nt: TGTGCCAGCAGCACACAACCTAGCTTTAGCTCCTACGAGCAGTACTTC

d_call: TRBD1
j_call: TRBJ1-1
clone_size: few
v_call: TRBV5-1
cdr3_aa: CASSPSTGDSLRAFF
cdr3_nt: TGCGCCAGCAGCCCCTCAACAGGGGATTCCTTAAGGGCTTTCTTT

d_call: .
j_call: TRBJ1-2
clone_size: .
v_call: TRBV6-6
cdr3_aa: CASSYSGVYGYTF
cdr3_nt: TGTGCCAGCAGTTATTCCGGAGTCTATGGCTACACCTTC

d_call: .
j_call: TRBJ2-2
clone_size: .
v_call: TRBV3-1/TRBV3-2
cdr3_aa: CASSPQDMRSGELFF
cdr3_nt: TGTGCCAGCAGCCCACAAGATATGAGGAGCGGGGAGCTGTTTTTT

d_call: .
j_call: TRBJ1-1
clone_size: .
v_call: TRBV7-2
cdr3_aa: CASSLSWGDTEAFF
cdr3_nt: TGTGCCAGCAGCCTTTCCTGGGGGGACACTGAAGCTTTCTTT

d_call: .
j_call: TRBJ1-1
clone_size: .
v_call: TRBV7-9
cdr3_aa: CASSLEGFYTEAFF
cdr3_nt: TGTGCCAGCAGCTTAGAGGGGTTTTACACTGAAGCTTTCTTT

d_call: TRBD1
j_call: TRBJ1-3
clone_size: .
v_call: TRBV5-4
cdr3_aa: CASAVGQGSTRGTIYF
cdr3_nt: TGTGCCAGCGCGGTGGGACAGGGATCCACCCGAGGCACCATATATTTT

d_call: TRBD1
j_call: TRBJ1-6
clone_size: .
v_call: TRBV7-2
cdr3_aa: CASSSGQGWHSPLHF
cdr3_nt: TGTGCCAGCAGCTCCGGACAGGGTTGGCATTCACCCCTCCACTTT

d_call: TRBD2
j_call: TRBJ2-5
clone_size: .
v_call: TRBV4-2
cdr3_aa: CASSHGGRGETQYF
cdr3_nt: TGTGCCAGCAGCCACGGCGGGAGGGGGGAGACCCAGTACTTC

d_call: TRBD1
j_call: TRBJ2-7
clone_size: .
v_call: TRBV7-9
cdr3_aa: CASSPGTGYYEQYF
cdr3_nt: TGTGCCAGCAGCCCCGGGACAGGCTACTACGAGCAGTACTTC

d_call: TRBD1
j_call: TRBJ2-7
clone_size: .
v_call: TRBV23-1
cdr3_aa: CASSHSRDRGRRETASEQYF
cdr3_nt: TGCGCCAGCAGTCACTCCCGGGACAGGGGGCGGAGAGAAACGGCCTCCGAGCAGTACTTC

d_call: .
j_call: TRBJ1-6
clone_size: .
v_call: TRBV6-6
cdr3_aa: CASSSPLTLHF
cdr3_nt: TGTGCCAGCAGTTCCCCTTTGACTCTCCACTTT

d_call: TRBD1
j_call: TRBJ2-3
clone_size: .
v_call: TRBV5-1
cdr3_aa: CASSLWQGADTQYF
cdr3_nt: TGCGCCAGCAGCTTGTGGCAGGGGGCAGATACGCAGTATTTT

d_call: .
j_call: TRBJ1-2
clone_size: .
v_call: TRBV28
cdr3_aa: CASRPPQGSYGYTF
cdr3_nt: TGTGCCAGCAGACCCCCTCAGGGGAGCTATGGCTACACCTTC

d_call: TRBD1
j_call: TRBJ1-3
clone_size: .
v_call: TRBV3-1/TRBV3-2
cdr3_aa: CASSTPGQVQPTIYF
cdr3_nt: TGTGCCAGCAGCACTCCGGGACAGGTCCAGCCCACCATATATTTT

d_call: TRBD2
j_call: TRBJ2-1
clone_size: .
v_call: TRBV27
cdr3_aa: CASSLSGGDEQFF
cdr3_nt: TGTGCCAGCAGTTTATCTGGGGGGGATGAGCAGTTCTTC

d_call: TRBD1
j_call: TRBJ2-7
clone_size: .
v_call: TRBV12-3/TRBV12-4
cdr3_aa: CASRRTGAYEQYF
cdr3_nt: TGTGCCAGCCGAAGGACAGGGGCCTACGAGCAGTACTTC

d_call: .
j_call: TRBJ2-1
clone_size: .
v_call: TRBV6-5
cdr3_aa: CASTRGNEQFF
cdr3_nt: TGTGCCAGCACCCGGGGCAATGAGCAGTTCTTC

d_call: TRBD2
j_call: TRBJ2-3
clone_size: .
v_call: TRBV7-9
cdr3_aa: CASSLALDSGSTDTQYF
cdr3_nt: TGTGCCAGCAGCTTAGCGCTCGATAGCGGGAGCACAGATACGCAGTATTTT

d_call: TRBD1
j_call: TRBJ2-2
clone_size: few
v_call: TRBV7-2
cdr3_aa: CASSWDRGLNTGELFF
cdr3_nt: TGTGCCAGCAGCTGGGACAGGGGGCTCAACACCGGGGAGCTGTTTTTT

d_call: .
j_call: TRBJ1-1
clone_size: few
v_call: TRBV19
cdr3_aa: CASTTPTGNTEAFF
cdr3_nt: TGTGCCAGCACCACCCCTACAGGGAACACTGAAGCTTTCTTT

d_call: TRBD2
j_call: TRBJ2-1
clone_size: .
v_call: TRBV3-1/TRBV3-2
cdr3_aa: CASSQAGTSGLNEQFF
cdr3_nt: TGTGCCAGCAGCCAAGCCGGGACTAGCGGGCTTAATGAGCAGTTCTTC

d_call: .
j_call: TRBJ2-6
clone_size: .
v_call: TRBV5-1
cdr3_aa: CASSLEGATGANVLTF
cdr3_nt: TGCGCCAGCAGCTTGGAAGGGGCGACGGGGGCCAACGTCCTGACTTTC

d_call: .
j_call: TRBJ1-2
clone_size: .
v_call: TRBV28
cdr3_aa: CASSPEGEFLNYGYTF
cdr3_nt: TGTGCCAGCAGCCCCGAGGGGGAGTTTCTTAACTATGGCTACACCTTC

d_call: TRBD1
j_call: TRBJ1-3
clone_size: few
v_call: TRBV5-3
cdr3_aa: CARSPGQGSSGNTIYF
cdr3_nt: TGTGCCAGAAGCCCGGGACAGGGAAGCTCTGGAAACACCATATATTTT

d_call: .
j_call: TRBJ1-2
clone_size: many
v_call: TRBV11-1
cdr3_aa: CASSLGGTTYGYTF
cdr3_nt: TGTGCCAGCAGCTTAGGAGGGACTACCTATGGCTACACCTTC

d_call: .
j_call: TRBJ1-1
clone_size: few
v_call: TRBV19
cdr3_aa: CASKGGPALNTEAFF
cdr3_nt: TGTGCCAGTAAGGGAGGCCCCGCCCTGAACACTGAAGCTTTCTTT

d_call: TRBD1
j_call: TRBJ1-2
clone_size: .
v_call: TRBV19
cdr3_aa: CASTRSQGAMYGYTF
cdr3_nt: TGTGCCAGTACCCGTTCGCAGGGGGCAATGTATGGCTACACCTTC

d_call: .
j_call: TRBJ1-5
clone_size: few
v_call: TRBV28
cdr3_aa: CASSFYRVAQPQHF
cdr3_nt: TGTGCCAGCAGTTTTTACAGGGTGGCACAGCCCCAGCATTTT

d_call: .
j_call: TRBJ2-7
clone_size: many
v_call: TRBV27
cdr3_aa: CASSLSSTYEQYF
cdr3_nt: TGTGCCAGCAGTTTATCTTCCACCTACGAGCAGTACTTC

d_call: TRBD1
j_call: TRBJ1-3
clone_size: .
v_call: TRBV7-2
cdr3_aa: CASSLVTGAGNTIYF
cdr3_nt: TGTGCCAGCAGCTTGGTGACAGGGGCTGGAAACACCATATATTTT

d_call: .
j_call: TRBJ2-1
clone_size: .
v_call: TRBV7-6
cdr3_aa: CASSFILAEQFF
cdr3_nt: TGTGCCAGCAGCTTTATACTCGCTGAGCAGTTCTTC

d_call: TRBD1
j_call: TRBJ1-5
clone_size: .
v_call: TRBV5-1
cdr3_aa: CASSLAGGDQPQHF
cdr3_nt: TGCGCCAGCAGCTTGGCAGGGGGAGATCAGCCCCAGCATTTT

d_call: .
j_call: TRBJ2-5
clone_size: .
v_call: TRBV30
cdr3_aa: CAWSTPPSETQYF
cdr3_nt: TGTGCCTGGAGTACCCCTCCAAGCGAGACCCAGTACTTC

d_call: .
j_call: TRBJ2-7
clone_size: once
v_call: TRBV4-1
cdr3_aa: CASSQVLQYEQYF
cdr3_nt: TGCGCCAGCAGCCAAGTATTGCAGTACGAGCAGTACTTC